This entry lists 9 T cell receptor beta chains sequenced from one sample in a study of T cells expressing NK-cell markers. TCRdb reprocessed the 5' RACE reads, keeping one entry per CDR3 protein, no DNA. This sample lists 400,000 to 550,000 distinct CDR3 sequences; its ten largest clones have less than 7.5%. Sequencing used blood T cells: a sorted CD56 or NKG2C T cell subset, CD4+ or CD8+ T cells, or bulk PBMC T cells (not recorded which). The receptors shown here come from a woman aged 18-70 years in good health.

The CDR3 reads CASSPFLTDTQYF. The chain links TRBV27 to TRBJ2-3. Germline CDR1 MNHEY, CDR2 SMNVEV (reference sequence). The CDR3 sequence is 13 residues long.

V gene TRBV7-9 combines with J gene TRBJ2-3; there is no DNA to check the TCRdb D call of TRBD1. Per the germline V gene, CDR1 is SEHNR and CDR2 is FQNEAQ (reference sequence). The CDR3 totals 17 residues. This chain's CDR3 is CASSLRLLTGHTDTQYF.

This sequence joins TRBV18 and TRBJ2-1; TCRdb proposes TRBD1, but this gene call is untestable without DNA. The CDR3 covers 14 residues. Germline V gene lookup returns CDR1 KGHSH and CDR2 LQKENI. CDR3: CASSPGQGNNEQFF.

The chain's CDR3 is CASSLGDRGRGYTF. The genes are TRBV28 and TRBJ1-2; the TCRdb D gene call, TRBD1, has no DNA to confirm it. The CDR3 has 14 residues. The germline CDR1 and CDR2 sequences are MDHEN and SYDVKM.

The chain joins TRBV7-7 to TRBJ2-2; checking the TCRdb D call of TRBD1 is not possible without DNA. Germline lookup yields CDR1 SSHAT and CDR2 FNYEAQ (reference sequence). The CDR3 loop spans 15 amino acids. Here the CDR3 reads CASSFTGTATGELFF.

The chain recombines TRBV20-1 with TRBJ2-1; the TCRdb D gene call, TRBD1, has no DNA to confirm it. CDR1 and CDR2 from the germline V gene are DFQATT and SNEGSKA (reference sequence). This CDR3 contains 14 residues. This chain's CDR3 is CSARRGAPGIDQFF.

The CDR3 sequence is CSARDTGGAGSPLHF. The chain is built from TRBV20-1 and TRBJ1-6; TCRdb outputs TRBD1, but without DNA this stays unchecked. This CDR3 region has 15 residues. In germline, CDR1 is DFQATT, CDR2 SNEGSKA (reference sequence).

This chain uses TRBV6-1 with TRBJ2-7. CDR3 length equals 13 residues. Germline V gene lookup returns CDR1 MNHNS and CDR2 SASEGT. The CDR3 protein is CASSEEWYYEQYF.

The chain uses TRBV28 and TRBJ2-5; TCRdb proposes TRBD1, but this gene call is untestable without DNA. Per germline, CDR1 MDHEN and CDR2 SYDVKM. The CDR3 loop spans 13 amino acids. The CDR3 is CASSWTVQETQYF.